The rows below give T cell receptor beta chains drawn from one sample of a study of identical twins. Each CDR3 protein is one row after TCRdb ran MiXCR on the 5' RACE reads. The sample has more than 350,000 distinct CDR3 sequences, approximately 8.7% seen once. The sequencing sample was made of naive T cells sorted from blood. Receptors originate from a woman between 45 and 60 years old in good health. Both conserved end residues are part of each CDR3. D genes are given only for firm matches. For some rows the clone size is stated as once, few or many, or as a class when expanded; others skip it.

D gene: .; clone size: .; J gene: TRBJ2-7; V gene: TRBV4-2; CDR3 DNA: TGTGCCAGCAGCCAAGATCGAGGGTACCCAGGCGAGCAGTACTTC; CDR3 protein: CASSQDRGYPGEQYF
D gene: .; clone size: few; J gene: TRBJ1-1; V gene: TRBV7-9; CDR3 DNA: TGTGCCAGCAGCTTTTCGGTGGGGAACACTGAAGCTTTCTTT; CDR3 protein: CASSFSVGNTEAFF
D gene: TRBD2; clone size: few; J gene: TRBJ2-7; V gene: TRBV10-3; CDR3 DNA: TGTGCCATCAGTGAGTCTAGCGGGAGGGCCCAGATTCCCTACGAGCAGTACTTC; CDR3 protein: CAISESSGRAQIPYEQYF
D gene: .; clone size: .; J gene: TRBJ1-1; V gene: TRBV11-2; CDR3 DNA: TGTGCCAGCAGCCCAGACCCGGGACTCCCTGAAGCTTTCTTT; CDR3 protein: CASSPDPGLPEAFF
D gene: TRBD1; clone size: few; J gene: TRBJ1-2; V gene: TRBV24-1; CDR3 DNA: TGTGCCACCAGTGGTAGGGACAGGGGAAGCTATGGCTACACCTTC; CDR3 protein: CATSGRDRGSYGYTF
D gene: TRBD2; clone size: few; J gene: TRBJ2-2; V gene: TRBV9; CDR3 DNA: TGTGCCAGCAGCGTTGTAGCGGGAGGTGCCGGGGAGCTGTTTTTT; CDR3 protein: CASSVVAGGAGELFF
D gene: .; clone size: many; J gene: TRBJ2-1; V gene: TRBV27; CDR3 DNA: TGTGCCAGCAGTTTTTCGGGAGCGCGTTACAATGAGCAGTTCTTC; CDR3 protein: CASSFSGARYNEQFF
D gene: .; clone size: many; J gene: TRBJ1-1; V gene: TRBV2; CDR3 DNA: TGTGCCAGCTCGAACACACGGGCTTTCTTT; CDR3 protein: CASSNTRAFF
D gene: .; clone size: .; J gene: TRBJ1-3; V gene: TRBV4-2; CDR3 DNA: TGTGCCAGCAGCCAAGGGGGGGAGTTCTCTGGAAACACCATATATTTT; CDR3 protein: CASSQGGEFSGNTIYF
D gene: TRBD1; clone size: .; J gene: TRBJ2-7; V gene: TRBV6-6; CDR3 DNA: TGTGCCAGCAGACCGGACAGGGTTTCCTACGAGCAGTACTTC; CDR3 protein: CASRPDRVSYEQYF
D gene: .; clone size: .; J gene: TRBJ2-7; V gene: TRBV27; CDR3 DNA: TGTGCCAGCAGTTTTAGTGGGAACGAGCAGTACTTC; CDR3 protein: CASSFSGNEQYF
D gene: TRBD2; clone size: .; J gene: TRBJ2-3; V gene: TRBV28; CDR3 DNA: TGTGCCAGCAGTCGGAGCGGGGGGCTATATACGCAGTATTTT; CDR3 protein: CASSRSGGLYTQYF
D gene: TRBD2; clone size: many; J gene: TRBJ2-1; V gene: TRBV15; CDR3 DNA: TGTGCCACCAGCAGGGGATGGGGCGGGAGGGTTAATGAGCAGTTCTTC; CDR3 protein: CATSRGWGGRVNEQFF
D gene: .; clone size: many; J gene: TRBJ1-1; V gene: TRBV4-2; CDR3 DNA: TGTGCCAGCAGCCACCCATGGGACGCCGAGGGCACTGAAGCTTTCTTT; CDR3 protein: CASSHPWDAEGTEAFF
D gene: TRBD2; clone size: few; J gene: TRBJ2-1; V gene: TRBV3-1; CDR3 DNA: TGTGCCAGCAGGGTCGGGACTAGTGGGGGGAAGTTCTTC; CDR3 protein: CASRVGTSGGKFF
D gene: TRBD2; clone size: many; J gene: TRBJ2-1; V gene: TRBV20-1; CDR3 DNA: TGCAGTGCTATGGGCGGGAGACGGTACAATGAGCAGTTCTTC; CDR3 protein: CSAMGGRRYNEQFF
D gene: TRBD1; clone size: many; J gene: TRBJ1-5; V gene: TRBV12-3/TRBV12-4; CDR3 DNA: TGTGCCAGCAGGCGGACAGGGAATCAGCCCCAGCATTTT; CDR3 protein: CASRRTGNQPQHF
D gene: TRBD2; clone size: .; J gene: TRBJ2-1; V gene: TRBV20-1; CDR3 DNA: TGCAGTGCCCCGGGAGGGCCTTACAATGAGCAGTTCTTC; CDR3 protein: CSAPGGPYNEQFF
D gene: TRBD1; clone size: few; J gene: TRBJ2-4; V gene: TRBV3-1; CDR3 DNA: TGTGCCAGCAGCCTCAATAAGGCGGGACAGGGGACCCTAATAGCCAAAAACATTCAGTACTTC; CDR3 protein: CASSLNKAGQGTLIAKNIQYF
D gene: .; clone size: few; J gene: TRBJ2-3; V gene: TRBV29-1; CDR3 DNA: TGCAGCGTCGGGTCGGCAGGGGTCACAGATACGCAGTATTTT; CDR3 protein: CSVGSAGVTDTQYF
D gene: .; clone size: many; J gene: TRBJ1-1; V gene: TRBV24-1; CDR3 DNA: TGTGCCACCAGTGATGGGCCTGGGGTGAACACTGAAGCTTTCTTT; CDR3 protein: CATSDGPGVNTEAFF
D gene: .; clone size: .; J gene: TRBJ2-7; V gene: TRBV10-3; CDR3 DNA: TGTGCCATCAGTGAGTCTATAGGGGGGAACTCCTACGAGCAGTACTTC; CDR3 protein: CAISESIGGNSYEQYF
D gene: .; clone size: .; J gene: TRBJ2-2; V gene: TRBV24-1; CDR3 DNA: TGTGCCACCAGTGATTTGCACCCAGGCGGGGAGCTGTTTTTT; CDR3 protein: CATSDLHPGGELFF
D gene: .; clone size: many; J gene: TRBJ2-1; V gene: TRBV24-1; CDR3 DNA: TGTGCCACCAGTGCCCCCCGTAGGAGTGAGCAGTTCTTC; CDR3 protein: CATSAPRRSEQFF
D gene: .; clone size: .; J gene: TRBJ2-2; V gene: TRBV6-1; CDR3 DNA: TGTGCCAGCAGTGAACTCCCGGGATCCGGGGAGCTGTTTTTT; CDR3 protein: CASSELPGSGELFF
D gene: .; clone size: .; J gene: TRBJ1-1; V gene: TRBV7-6; CDR3 DNA: TGTGCCAGCAGCTTAGCGTCCAGGGGTATAGCTGAAGCTTTCTTT; CDR3 protein: CASSLASRGIAEAFF
D gene: .; clone size: .; J gene: TRBJ2-2; V gene: TRBV29-1; CDR3 DNA: TGCAGCGCCCTGGGCTGGGCGCTAGGCACCGGGGAGCTGTTTTTT; CDR3 protein: CSALGWALGTGELFF
D gene: .; clone size: .; J gene: TRBJ2-6; V gene: TRBV29-1; CDR3 DNA: TGCAGCGTTGTCGGGGCCCCCTCTGGGGCCAACGTCCTGACTTTC; CDR3 protein: CSVVGAPSGANVLTF
D gene: .; clone size: few; J gene: TRBJ1-2; V gene: TRBV9; CDR3 DNA: TGTGCCAGCAGCGTAGTTGGAGGGTACGACGGCTACACCTTC; CDR3 protein: CASSVVGGYDGYTF
D gene: .; clone size: few; J gene: TRBJ1-5; V gene: TRBV6-6; CDR3 DNA: TGTGCCAGCAGCGGAGAGGGTAACAATCAGCCCCAGCATTTT; CDR3 protein: CASSGEGNNQPQHF
D gene: TRBD1; clone size: many; J gene: TRBJ1-5; V gene: TRBV5-6; CDR3 DNA: TGTGCCAGCAGCTTGTTAGGTGGGACAGCCAATCAGCCCCAGCATTTT; CDR3 protein: CASSLLGGTANQPQHF
D gene: .; clone size: .; J gene: TRBJ2-2; V gene: TRBV12-3/TRBV12-4; CDR3 DNA: TGTGCCAGCAGTTTGGGGCGGACGAACACCGGGGAGCTGTTTTTT; CDR3 protein: CASSLGRTNTGELFF
D gene: .; clone size: .; J gene: TRBJ2-2; V gene: TRBV10-2; CDR3 DNA: TGCGCCAGCAGAGAAGGCCTCACCGGGGAGCTGTTTTTT; CDR3 protein: CASREGLTGELFF
D gene: TRBD1; clone size: many; J gene: TRBJ2-5; V gene: TRBV20-1; CDR3 DNA: TGCAGTGCTAGATCCCGGGACAGGGTTGGAGAGACCCAGTACTTC; CDR3 protein: CSARSRDRVGETQYF
D gene: .; clone size: few; J gene: TRBJ2-6; V gene: TRBV11-2; CDR3 DNA: TGTGCCAGCACCCTGATACGGGGCTCTGGGGCCAACGTCCTGACTTTC; CDR3 protein: CASTLIRGSGANVLTF
D gene: .; clone size: few; J gene: TRBJ1-3; V gene: TRBV15; CDR3 DNA: TGTGCCACCAGCAGTGACATCTTCTCTGGAAACACCATATATTTT; CDR3 protein: CATSSDIFSGNTIYF